A single sample gave rise to the 30 T cell receptor beta chains below, sequenced in a study of T cell changes during pregnancy in multiple sclerosis. The table came from immunoSEQ multiplex PCR; TCRdb's copy has only in-frame clones and leaves some out. The sample consists of 40,000 to 50,000 clones, 90% to 95% of them appearing once. Sequences were derived from CD8+ T cells from peripheral blood mononuclear cells, sampled in the third trimester of pregnancy. The receptor set was obtained from a female donor with multiple sclerosis, enrolled in a pregnancy study.

The genes are TRBV27 and TRBJ2-2, with 10 bases matching TRBD2. Germline trimming cut 6 bases from V and 3 bases from J; bases unmatched to any gene: 19. The CDR3 spans 20 residues. CDR1 is MNHEY, CDR2 SMNVEV, per germline (reference sequence). CDR3 nucleotides: TGTGCCAGCAGACTCACTAGGATTGCAGCGGGAGGGCCGTACACCGGGGAGCTGTTTTTT. It translates to CASRLTRIAAGGPYTGELFF.

This clone was seen a single time. This chain links TRBV7-2 with TRBJ2-7; TRBD2 is a possible D gene (5 bases). Germline loops: CDR1 SGHTA, CDR2 FQGNSA. This CDR3 comprises 13 residues. Trimming cost V 1 base and J 4 bases, with 8 bases left between them. CDR3 loop: CASSLGTRYEQYF. CDR3 nucleotides: TGTGCCAGCAGCTTAGGGACTCGGTACGAGCAGTACTTC.

This clone has more than one count but fewer than ten. V and J are TRBV28 and TRBJ2-7; tentatively, D is TRBD2 (5 bases). V was shortened by 2 bases and J by 4 bases, with 12 bases between the two germline ends. The CDR3 totals 14 residues. Germline-derived CDR1 and CDR2 are MDHEN and SYDVKM. The CDR3 region has the DNA TGTGCCAGCAGTTTACGGGGTGTCGTTTACGAGCAGTACTTC. It is translated as CASSLRGVVYEQYF.

The chain carries TRBV4-1 and TRBJ1-1; D gene ambiguous. Trimming pared 4 bases from V and 5 bases from J, leaving 14 bases between. The CDR3 is made up of 14 amino acids. CDR1 MGHRA and CDR2 YSYEKL come from the germline V gene. This CDR3 is CASSRSFLGTEAFF. In DNA, the CDR3 is TGCGCCAGCAGCCGGAGCTTTTTAGGAACTGAAGCTTTCTTT.

The chain links TRBV4-1 to TRBJ1-3; D is unclear. CDR3 length: 20 residues. Trimming cost V 0 bases and J 0 bases, with 21 bases left between them. Germline loops: CDR1 MGHRA, CDR2 YSYEKL. CDR3: CASSQDIVVTDFRSGNTIYF. The CDR3 DNA is TGCGCCAGCAGCCAAGATATAGTAGTGACTGATTTTCGCTCTGGAAACACCATATATTTT.

The rearrangement joins TRBV11-2 to TRBJ2-2; D uncertain. Germline V CDR1 and CDR2: SGHAT, FQNNGV. V was shortened by 2 bases and J by 5 bases, with 6 bases between the two germline ends. The CDR3 loop spans 13 amino acids. DNA of the CDR3: TGTGCCAGCAGCTTATTAGTGACCGGGGAGCTGTTTTTT. Encoded protein: CASSLLVTGELFF. Complete variable domain (other parts from reference TRBV11-2 and TRBJ2-2): EAGVAQSPRYKIIEKRQSVAFWCNPISGHATLYWYQQILGQGPKLLIQFQNNGVVDDSQLPKDRFSAERLKGVDSTLKIQPAKLEDSAVYLCASSLLVTGELFFGEGSRLTVL.

The V and J genes are TRBV5-4 and TRBJ2-7; maybe TRBD2 (6 bases). CDR1 is SGHNT and CDR2 is YYREEE in the germline V gene (reference sequence). Trimming stripped 2 bases from V and 3 bases from J, with 9 bases between. This CDR3 is built from 13 residues. The CDR3 DNA reads as TGTGCCAGCAGCTTAAGCGGGCGCTACGAGCAGTACTTC. Amino acid sequence: CASSLSGRYEQYF.

This chain links TRBV7-3 with TRBJ2-5, with 8 bases fitting TRBD2. This CDR3 comprises 15 residues. With V trimmed by 2 bases and J by 1 base, 3 bases remained unmatched. CDR1 is SGHTA, CDR2 FQGTGA, per germline. The CDR3 DNA follows: TGTGCCAGCAGCTTAGCGGGAGGCTTCCAAGAGACCCAGTACTTC. It is translated as CASSLAGGFQETQYF.

The chain employs TRBV27 and TRBJ2-1, with 11 bases that match TRBD2. CDR3 length equals 15 residues. Germline V gene data show CDR1 as MNHEY and CDR2 as SMNVEV (reference sequence). V gave up 3 bases and J gave up 6 bases; unmatched junction bases: 4. CDR3 sequence: CASSFTGTSGNEQFF. The CDR3 DNA is TGTGCCAGCAGTTTCACGGGGACTAGCGGCAATGAGCAGTTCTTC.

The CDR3 spells CASSLVLVFDVNEQFF. DNA for the CDR3: TGTGCCAGCAGCTTGGTTCTAGTTTTTGATGTAAATGAGCAGTTCTTC. The V call is TRBV7-8, the J call TRBJ2-1, with D unclear. Between the trimmed V and J ends, which lost 3 bases and 7 bases, there was a span of 19 bases. CDR3 size: 16 residues. Germline V gene lookup returns CDR1 SGHVS and CDR2 FQNEAQ.

The chain carries TRBV5-6 and TRBJ2-7; TRBD2 aligns across 8 bases. The germline V gene has CDR1 SGHDT and CDR2 YYEEEE. Trimming removed 5 bases from V and 5 bases from J; junction bases left unmatched: 15. CDR3 size: 16 residues. CDR3 region: CASSPRIGAGDHEQYF. The CDR3 DNA reads as TGTGCCAGCAGTCCTAGAATAGGAGCGGGAGACCACGAGCAGTACTTC.

The J gene is TRBJ1-5, the V gene TRBV28, with unresolved D. CDR3 length: 14 amino acids. Trimming pared 3 bases from V and 6 bases from J, leaving 12 bases between. Looked up from germline, CDR1 is MDHEN and CDR2 is SYDVKM. The CDR3 is CASSFLQFPQPQHF. Written as DNA, the CDR3 is TGTGCCAGCAGTTTCTTACAGTTTCCTCAGCCCCAGCATTTT. The complete variable domain, with remaining parts taken from reference TRBV28 and TRBJ1-5, reads DVKVTQSSRYLVKRTGEKVFLECVQDMDHENMFWYRQDPGLGLRLIYFSYDVKMKEKGDIPEGYSVSREKKERFSLILESASTNQTSMYLCASSFLQFPQPQHFGDGTRLSIL.

The CDR3 DNA is TGTGCCAGCGGGACTACCTACAATGAGCAGTTCTTC. Translated, it gives CASGTTYNEQFF. The chain couples TRBV6-4 to TRBJ2-1; TRBD2 matches at 7 bases. The V and J ends lost 8 bases and 2 bases, in that order; junction bases with no gene match: 0. The CDR3 contains 12 residues. Looked up from germline, CDR1 is MRHNA and CDR2 is SNTAGT.

The rearrangement links TRBV2 to TRBJ2-3; 10 nucleotides match TRBD2. The CDR3 runs to 18 residues. The V and J ends lost 6 bases and 2 bases, in that order; junction bases with no gene match: 14. Germline V gene data show CDR1 as SNHLY and CDR2 as FYNNEI. The CDR3 loop reads CASSRSLAGVDDTDTQYF. Written as DNA, the CDR3 is TGTGCCAGCAGCCGATCGCTAGCGGGAGTGGATGACACAGATACGCAGTATTTT. The full variable domain, in which reference TRBV2 and TRBJ2-3 provide the parts outside the CDR3, is EPEVTQTPSHQVTQMGQEVILRCVPISNHLYFYWYRQILGQKVEFLVSFYNNEISEKSEIFDDQFSVERPDGSNFTLKIRSTKLEDSAMYFCASSRSLAGVDDTDTQYFGPGTRLTVL.

The chain is built from TRBV7-3 and TRBJ2-1; D uncertain. Germline lookup yields CDR1 SGHTA and CDR2 FQGTGA. The ends were cut back, 1 base at V and 6 bases at J, with 7 bases in the middle. This CDR3 contains 13 residues. The CDR3 protein is CASSLNQINEQFF. The CDR3 coding sequence is TGTGCCAGCAGCTTAAATCAGATCAATGAGCAGTTCTTC.

This chain uses TRBV5-5 with TRBJ2-3; D is possibly TRBD2 (5 bases). Trimming stripped 0 bases from V and 1 base from J, with 9 bases between. The CDR3 loop spans 15 amino acids. Germline lookup yields CDR1 SGHKS and CDR2 YYEKEE (reference sequence). The CDR3 loop is CASSLEGSGTDTQYF. The CDR3 DNA reads as TGTGCCAGCAGCTTGGAGGGTAGCGGCACAGATACGCAGTATTTT.

Written as DNA, the CDR3 is TGTGCCAGCAGTTTCAGCCCCCTTCGGTCAGGCGAATCCTACGAGCAGTACTTC. It yields the protein CASSFSPLRSGESYEQYF. This chain links TRBV27 with TRBJ2-7; D remains unclear. V lost 3 bases to trimming and J lost 1 base, with 22 bases between them. Germline V CDR1 and CDR2: MNHEY, SMNVEV (reference sequence). This CDR3 has 18 amino acids.

V and J are TRBV27 and TRBJ2-1; 8 bases are shared with TRBD2. V trimming: 3 bases; J trimming: 3 bases; junction bases outside the gene matches: 4. The CDR3 consists of 15 residues. Germline loops: CDR1 MNHEY, CDR2 SMNVEV (reference sequence). As DNA, the CDR3 is TGTGCCAGCAGTTTGGGGACTAGAGGCTACAATGAGCAGTTCTTC. Protein: CASSLGTRGYNEQFF.

The rearrangement uses TRBV5-1 and TRBJ1-1; D is possibly TRBD1 (5 bases). The V end lost 4 bases, the J end lost 5 bases, and 12 bases lay between the germline ends. Germline CDR1 reads SGHRS; CDR2 reads YFSETQ. The CDR3 has 13 residues. In nucleotides, the CDR3 is TGCGCCAGCAGCCTCGGCGGGGGTACTGAAGCTTTCTTT. This sequence encodes CASSLGGGTEAFF.

V gene TRBV29-1 combines with J gene TRBJ1-2; 10 positions agree with TRBD1. The CDR3 runs to 16 residues. The V and J ends lost 2 bases and 0 bases, in that order; junction bases with no gene match: 6. Germline CDR1 and CDR2: SQVTM and ANQGSEA. CDR3 DNA: TGCAGCGTTGAAAGGCGACAGGGGGCGGCTAACTATGGCTACACCTTC. Translating gives CSVERRQGAANYGYTF.

The V and J genes are TRBV6-6 and TRBJ2-7, with a weak D call TRBD1 (5 bases). Trimming removed 7 bases at V and 5 bases at J, with 24 bases between. CDR3 length: 16 amino acids. CDR1 MNHNY and CDR2 SVGAGI come from the germline V gene (reference sequence). The CDR3 region is CASTHREAGYVDEQYF. CDR3 nucleotides: TGTGCCAGCACCCACCGCGAGGCAGGGTATGTGGACGAGCAGTACTTC.

V gene TRBV28 combines with J gene TRBJ2-1, with 12 positions matching TRBD1. The CDR3 spans 15 residues. Germline trimming cut 3 bases from V and 6 bases from J; bases unmatched to any gene: 3. Germline lookup yields CDR1 MDHEN and CDR2 SYDVKM. The CDR3 protein is CASSLGQGATNEQFF. In nucleotides, the CDR3 is TGTGCCAGCAGTTTGGGACAGGGGGCTACCAATGAGCAGTTCTTC.

J is TRBJ2-7 and V is TRBV10-3, with 11 bases aligning to TRBD1. V trimming: 5 bases; J trimming: 7 bases; junction bases outside the gene matches: 7. The CDR3 has 14 residues. Germline lookup yields CDR1 ENHRY and CDR2 SYGVKD. The CDR3: CAISPGQGAMEQYF. The DNA for the CDR3 is TGTGCCATCAGTCCCGGACAGGGGGCGATGGAGCAGTACTTC.

This clone was counted only a few times. The genes are TRBV29-1 and TRBJ1-4, with D uncertain. The CDR3 is 13 amino acids. The germline V gene has CDR1 SQVTM and CDR2 ANQGSEA. The V end lost 6 bases, the J end lost 0 bases, and 8 bases lay between the germline ends. CDR3 sequence reads: CSVSVATNEKLFF. DNA of the CDR3: TGCAGCGTCTCCGTTGCAACTAATGAAAAACTGTTTTTT.

This chain uses TRBV9 with TRBJ2-7, with 7 bases matching TRBD2. Germline trimming cut 0 bases from V and 6 bases from J; bases unmatched to any gene: 9. The CDR3 sequence is 15 residues long. Germline CDR1 and CDR2: SGDLS and YYNGEE. The CDR3 loop is CASSVATSERAEQYF. The CDR3 DNA follows: TGTGCCAGCAGCGTAGCCACTAGCGAACGGGCCGAGCAGTACTTC.

This clone was picked up a small number of times. J is TRBJ2-3 and V is TRBV6-1; no reliable D call. The CDR3 has 14 amino acids. Germline V gives CDR1 MNHNS, CDR2 SASEGT. Trimming left V 2 bases short and J 4 bases short, with 10 bases between. CDR3 sequence (DNA): TGTGCCAGCAGTGAAAGAATGGCCCCAGATACGCAGTATTTT. Translating gives CASSERMAPDTQYF.

The chain is built from TRBV12-5 and TRBJ2-2, with a weak D call TRBD2 (6 bases). V dropped 7 bases and J dropped 5 bases, with 8 bases sitting between them. Germline CDR1 is LGHNT and CDR2 is FRNRAP. The CDR3 totals 12 residues. Here the CDR3 reads CASAGVTGELFF. The CDR3 nucleotides read TGTGCTAGTGCGGGAGTTACCGGGGAGCTGTTTTTT.

J is TRBJ2-7 and V is TRBV20-1; D gene ambiguous. V lost 3 bases and J 4 bases, leaving 4 bases between the germline ends. The germline V gene has CDR1 DFQATT and CDR2 SNEGSKA (reference sequence). The CDR3 runs to 10 residues. This CDR3 reads CSASEYEQYF. CDR3 in DNA: TGCAGTGCTAGTGAGTACGAGCAGTACTTC.

This clone appeared a few times. V usage is TRBV28 and J usage is TRBJ2-7; D not resolved. Trimming took 5 bases from V and 3 from J, leaving 11 bases between them. The germline V gene encodes CDR1 MDHEN and CDR2 SYDVKM. This CDR3 is 13 amino acids long. The CDR3 DNA sequence: TGTGCCAGCAGTCCTGTATTTCTCTACGAGCAGTACTTC. Residues: CASSPVFLYEQYF.

The chain joins TRBV28 to TRBJ2-1; D is unclear. V was trimmed by 8 bases and J by 0 bases, leaving 17 bases between them. This CDR3 comprises 16 residues. The germline V gene encodes CDR1 MDHEN and CDR2 SYDVKM. The CDR3 region has the DNA TGTGCCAGCGCCCAACGAGGCTCCAGCTCCTACAATGAGCAGTTCTTC. Protein product: CASAQRGSSSYNEQFF.